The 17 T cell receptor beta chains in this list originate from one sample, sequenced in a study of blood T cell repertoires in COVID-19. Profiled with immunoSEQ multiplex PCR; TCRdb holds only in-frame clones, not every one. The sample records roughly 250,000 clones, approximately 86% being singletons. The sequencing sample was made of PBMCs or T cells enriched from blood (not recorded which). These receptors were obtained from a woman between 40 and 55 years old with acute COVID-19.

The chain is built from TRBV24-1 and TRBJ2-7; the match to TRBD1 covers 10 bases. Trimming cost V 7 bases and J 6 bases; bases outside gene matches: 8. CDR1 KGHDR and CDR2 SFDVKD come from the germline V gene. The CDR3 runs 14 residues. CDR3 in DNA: TGTGCCACCAGGGAGGACAGGGGGAAGAGCGAGCAGTACTTC. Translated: CATREDRGKSEQYF.

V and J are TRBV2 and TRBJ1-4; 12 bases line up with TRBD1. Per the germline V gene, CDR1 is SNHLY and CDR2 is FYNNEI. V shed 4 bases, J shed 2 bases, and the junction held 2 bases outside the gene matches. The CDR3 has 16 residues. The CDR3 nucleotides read TGTGCCAGCAGTGGGGACAGGGGGCTTACTAATGAAAAACTGTTTTTT. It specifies CASSGDRGLTNEKLFF.

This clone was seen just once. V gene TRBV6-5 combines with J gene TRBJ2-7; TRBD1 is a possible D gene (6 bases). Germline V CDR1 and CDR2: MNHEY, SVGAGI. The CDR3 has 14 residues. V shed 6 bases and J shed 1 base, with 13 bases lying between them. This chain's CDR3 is CASRTGWISYEQYF. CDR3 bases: TGTGCCAGCAGAACAGGGTGGATTTCCTACGAGCAGTACTTC.

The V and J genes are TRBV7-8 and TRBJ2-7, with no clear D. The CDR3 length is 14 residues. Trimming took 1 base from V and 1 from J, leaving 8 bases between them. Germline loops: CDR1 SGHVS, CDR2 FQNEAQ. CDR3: CASSLDSRSYEQYF. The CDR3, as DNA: TGTGCCAGCAGCTTAGATTCCAGGTCCTACGAGCAGTACTTC.

The CDR3 sequence: CASSEIGAETQYF. DNA of the CDR3: TGCGCCAGCAGCGAGATAGGGGCAGAGACCCAGTACTTC. The chain is built from TRBV10-1 and TRBJ2-5; D is perhaps TRBD1 (5 bases). CDR1 is WNHNN, CDR2 SYGVQD, per germline (reference sequence). This CDR3 has 13 residues. The V end was cut by 6 bases, the J end by 4 bases, with 12 bases between.

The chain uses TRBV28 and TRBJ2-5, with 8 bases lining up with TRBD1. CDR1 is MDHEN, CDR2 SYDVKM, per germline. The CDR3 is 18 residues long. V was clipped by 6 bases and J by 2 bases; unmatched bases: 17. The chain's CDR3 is CASRESGQGSITQETQYF. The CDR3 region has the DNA TGTGCCAGCAGGGAATCCGGACAGGGATCTATAACACAAGAGACCCAGTACTTC. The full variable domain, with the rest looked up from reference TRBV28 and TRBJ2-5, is DVKVTQSSRYLVKRTGEKVFLECVQDMDHENMFWYRQDPGLGLRLIYFSYDVKMKEKGDIPEGYSVSREKKERFSLILESASTNQTSMYLCASRESGQGSITQETQYFGPGTRLLVL.

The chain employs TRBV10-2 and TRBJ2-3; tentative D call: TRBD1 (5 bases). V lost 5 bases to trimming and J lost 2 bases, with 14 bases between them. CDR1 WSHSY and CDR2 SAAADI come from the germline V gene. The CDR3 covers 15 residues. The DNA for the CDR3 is TGCGCCAGCAGTTCTTACAGGCTAGACACAGATACGCAGTATTTT. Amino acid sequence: CASSSYRLDTDTQYF.

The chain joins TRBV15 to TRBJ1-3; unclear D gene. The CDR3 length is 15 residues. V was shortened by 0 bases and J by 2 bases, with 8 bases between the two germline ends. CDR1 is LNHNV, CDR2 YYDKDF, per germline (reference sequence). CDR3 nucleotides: TGTGCCACCAGCAGAGATTCACAGACTGGAAACACCATATATTTT. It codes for CATSRDSQTGNTIYF.

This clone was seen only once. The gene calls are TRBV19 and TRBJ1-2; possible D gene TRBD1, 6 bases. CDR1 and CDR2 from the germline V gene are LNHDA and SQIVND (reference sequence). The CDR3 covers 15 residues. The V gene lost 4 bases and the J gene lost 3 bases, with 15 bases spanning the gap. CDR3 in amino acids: CASSTPGGADYGYTF. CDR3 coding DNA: TGTGCCAGTAGTACCCCTGGGGGGGCTGACTATGGCTACACCTTC.

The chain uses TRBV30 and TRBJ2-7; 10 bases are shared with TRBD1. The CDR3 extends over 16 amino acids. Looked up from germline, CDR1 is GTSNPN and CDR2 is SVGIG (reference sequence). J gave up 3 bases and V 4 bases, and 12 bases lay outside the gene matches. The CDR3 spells CAWNRLAGQGDYEQYF. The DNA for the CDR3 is TGTGCCTGGAATCGGTTGGCAGGACAGGGGGACTACGAGCAGTACTTC.

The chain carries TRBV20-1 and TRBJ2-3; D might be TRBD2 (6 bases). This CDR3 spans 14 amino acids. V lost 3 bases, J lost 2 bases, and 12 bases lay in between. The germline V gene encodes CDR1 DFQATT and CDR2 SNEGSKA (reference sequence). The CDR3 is CSASVSGYTDTQYF. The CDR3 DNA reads TGCAGTGCTAGTGTTAGCGGATACACAGATACGCAGTATTTT.

CDR3: CATSVGGGNTEAFF. As DNA, the CDR3 is TGTGCCACCAGTGTCGGGGGAGGGAACACTGAAGCTTTCTTT. This chain joins TRBV24-1 and TRBJ1-1, with D maybe TRBD1 (5 bases). The CDR3 consists of 14 residues. Trimming removed 5 bases at V and 1 base at J, with 10 bases between. Germline V gene data show CDR1 as KGHDR and CDR2 as SFDVKD.

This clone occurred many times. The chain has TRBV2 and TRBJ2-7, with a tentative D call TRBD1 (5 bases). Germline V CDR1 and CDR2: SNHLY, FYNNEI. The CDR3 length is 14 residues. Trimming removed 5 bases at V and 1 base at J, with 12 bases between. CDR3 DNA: TGTGCCAGCAGTAAAGGGGCCGGTTCCTACGAGCAGTACTTC. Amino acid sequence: CASSKGAGSYEQYF.

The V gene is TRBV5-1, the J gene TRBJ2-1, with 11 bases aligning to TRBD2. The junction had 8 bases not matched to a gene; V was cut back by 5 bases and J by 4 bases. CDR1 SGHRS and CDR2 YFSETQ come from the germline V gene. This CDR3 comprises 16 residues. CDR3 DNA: TGCGCCAGCAGGCCAATAGCGGGAGGGCTATACAATGAGCAGTTCTTC. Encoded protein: CASRPIAGGLYNEQFF.

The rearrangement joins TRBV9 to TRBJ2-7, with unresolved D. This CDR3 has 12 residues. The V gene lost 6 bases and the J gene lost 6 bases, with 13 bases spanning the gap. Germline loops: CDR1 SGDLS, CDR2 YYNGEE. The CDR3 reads CASNLGSGEQYF. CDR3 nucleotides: TGTGCCAGCAACCTAGGCTCTGGCGAGCAGTACTTC. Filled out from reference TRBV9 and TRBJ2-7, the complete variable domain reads DSGVTQTPKHLITATGQRVTLRCSPRSGDLSVYWYQQSLDQGLQFLIQYYNGEERAKGNILERFSAQQFPDLHSELNLSSLELGDSALYFCASNLGSGEQYFGPGTRLTVT.

CDR3 in DNA: TGTGCCTGGAGTGGGGGACAGATCCAACTATCTAGCAATCAGCCCCAGCATTTT. The encoded protein is CAWSGGQIQLSSNQPQHF. V usage is TRBV30 and J usage is TRBJ1-5; TRBD1 matches 7 bases. Unmatched junction bases numbered 12, after V lost 1 base and J lost 0 bases. Germline CDR1 and CDR2: GTSNPN and SVGIG (reference sequence). This CDR3 has 18 amino acids.

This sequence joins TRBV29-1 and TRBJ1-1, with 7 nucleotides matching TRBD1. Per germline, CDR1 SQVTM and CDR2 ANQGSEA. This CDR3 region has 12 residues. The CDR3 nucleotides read TGCATTACGACAGGGTCGAACACTGAAGCTTTCTTT. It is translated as CITTGSNTEAFF.